This T cell receptor beta chain was identified during a study of chemoradiotherapy in HPV16-positive cancers (dated by TCRdb to between 2021 and 2022). Regarding the research as a whole: Using functional T-cell assays on cells from a couple of HPV16-positive patients, the researchers defined candidate HPV-specific T-cell clones and common TCR motifs. The study asked whether T-cell immunity to the HPV oncoproteins E6 and E7 changes during chemoradiotherapy and whether this immunity affects survival. Next, the candidate HPV-specific TCRs and motifs were followed in TCR repertoires from under 95 patients with HPV-related cancers.

The full study reports these points: Expansion of candidate HPV-specific clones and E7-related TCR motifs was observed in the tumor microenvironment during treatment, whereas no such expansion was observed for non-HPV-specific T cells. The functional definition of HPV-specific T cells was derived from only two HPV16-positive patients, and the survival association was reported for HPV16-positive patients. Improved recurrence-free survival in HPV16-positive patients was associated with expansion of HPV-responsive T cells during chemoradiotherapy.

Concerning this clone: It has no known antigen specificity. Nothing much larger sits one base from this clone, and base qualities are not available.

The library was obtained by the immunoSEQ multiplex PCR assay. Entries here come from immuneACCESS through TCRdb and include only in-frame sequences with V and J called. Some clones fail to appear in such tables; in the studies checked, an unresolved V gene covers under half of the shortfall, and the cause of the remainder is unknown. For this sample there are tens of thousands of clones; 70% to 90% appear just once. 5.8% of the sample is held by the ten biggest clonotypes. As encoded in the germline V gene (reference sequence), CDR1 is SEHNR while CDR2 is FQNEAQ. Ends trimmed: V by 2 bases, J by 8 bases; bases unmatched to a gene: 12. Including cysteine and phenylalanine, the CDR3 has 16 amino acids. The entry retains the CDR3 DNA only, 48 bases that are in frame from base 1. Because repertoires were sampled repeatedly during chemoradiotherapy, clonal expansion in the tumor microenvironment could be followed.

The source is a human donor with HPV-associated anogenital cancer. This chain is built from TRBV7-9 and TRBJ2-1; TRBD1 matches 7 bases in the middle. Sequences were derived from blood, sampled from a patient who underwent chemoradiotherapy. The CDR3 protein: CASSLRDRACVYEQFF. The DNA is TGTGCCAGCAGCTTAAGAGACAGGGCTTGTGTCTATGAGCAGTTCTTC. The reference TRBV7-9 and TRBJ2-1 proteins fill in what lies around the CDR3, so the full variable domain reads DTGVSQNPRHKITKRGQNVTFRCDPISEHNRLYWYRQTLGQGPEFLTYFQNEAQLEKSRLLSDRFSAERPKGSFSTLEIQRTEQGDSAMYLCASSLRDRACVYEQFFGPGTRLTVL.